The 25 T cell receptor beta chains presented below share a single source sample, sequenced in a study of cytomegalovirus exposure and HLA in healthy donors. Here immunoSEQ multiplex PCR was the method, and the copy in TCRdb shows in-frame clones only, minus some. This sample yields about 56,000 clones, of which 93% are seen a single time; approximately 6.3% belongs to the top ten. Sequencing used PBMCs. Every receptor here comes from a woman between 18 and 29 years old in good health and CMV-seronegative.

CDR3 nucleotides: TGTGCCAGCAGCTTCGTAGGAGGCCCTTCTGGTGGTTACGAGCAGTACGTC. This translates into CASSFVGGPSGGYEQYV. V gene TRBV5-6 combines with J gene TRBJ2-7; D might be TRBD2 (5 bases). Trimming left V 2 bases short and J 4 bases short, with 22 bases between. CDR1 SGHDT and CDR2 YYEEEE come from the germline V gene. This CDR3 is 17 amino acids long.

This chain connects TRBV6-1 to TRBJ2-2, with 8 bases aligning to TRBD1. V was clipped by 2 bases and J by 6 bases; unmatched bases: 8. Germline assignment: CDR1 MNHNS and CDR2 SASEGT. This CDR3 has 16 amino acids. CDR3 region: CASSEFWTGRAGELFF. Here the CDR3 DNA reads TGTGCCAGCAGTGAATTCTGGACAGGGAGAGCCGGGGAGCTGTTTTTT.

The rearrangement joins TRBV6-6 to TRBJ1-1; D is possibly TRBD1 (6 bases). The CDR3 loop spans 16 amino acids. The germline V and J ends were trimmed by 3 bases and 4 bases, with 18 bases remaining between them. CDR1 MNHNY and CDR2 SVGAGI come from the germline V gene (reference sequence). CDR3 nucleotide sequence: TGTGCCAGCAGTTATTCGGGGGGCGCGCAGTCCACTGAAGCTTTCTTT. Translated, it gives CASSYSGGAQSTEAFF.

The rearrangement joins TRBV5-1 to TRBJ2-3; 13 nucleotides line up with TRBD2. The length of the CDR3 is 17 residues. Germline lookup yields CDR1 SGHRS and CDR2 YFSETQ. With 3 bases clipped from V and 4 bases from J, the junction kept 8 bases outside the gene matches. CDR3 residues: CASSYTRLAGGSDTQYF. The CDR3 nucleotides are TGCGCCAGCAGCTACACCCGACTAGCGGGGGGCTCAGATACGCAGTATTTT.

The chain recombines TRBV7-9 with TRBJ2-2, with D possibly TRBD2 on 6 matching bases. V lost 8 bases and J 6 bases, leaving 13 bases between the germline ends. CDR3 length equals 13 residues. The germline gives CDR1 SEHNR, CDR2 FQNEAQ (reference sequence). The CDR3 loop is CASGGLRPGELFF. The DNA of the CDR3 is TGTGCCAGCGGGGGACTGCGTCCCGGGGAGCTGTTTTTT.

This clone occurred once. This chain connects TRBV29-1 to TRBJ1-2; 8 bases agree with TRBD1. The CDR3 extends over 14 amino acids. With V trimmed by 8 bases and J by 3 bases, 11 bases remained unmatched. CDR1 and CDR2 from the germline V gene are SQVTM and ANQGSEA. CDR3 in DNA: TGCAGCACCCCCAGCGACAGGGGCGACTATGGCTACACCTTC. Translation gives CSTPSDRGDYGYTF.

The V call is TRBV7-9, the J call TRBJ1-1; 7 positions agree with TRBD1. Germline-derived CDR1 and CDR2 are SEHNR and FQNEAQ (reference sequence). After removal of 5 bases from V and 3 bases from J, the junction contained 3 bases not matched to a gene. The CDR3 loop spans 13 amino acids. CDR3: CASSKQGYTEAFF. In DNA, the CDR3 is TGTGCCAGCAGCAAACAGGGGTACACTGAAGCTTTCTTT.

The V and J genes are TRBV25-1 and TRBJ1-1; no firm D call. Germline V gene lookup returns CDR1 MGHDK and CDR2 SYGVNS. CDR3 size: 12 residues. V lost 3 bases and J lost 7, with 9 bases in between. In nucleotides, the CDR3 is TGTGCCAGCAGTGACCGATTCTATGAAGCTTTCTTT. It is translated as CASSDRFYEAFF. Full variable domain (remainder filled in from reference TRBV25-1 and TRBJ1-1): EADIYQTPRYLVIGTGKKITLECSQTMGHDKMYWYQQDPGMELHLIHYSYGVNSTEKGDLSSESTVSRIRTEHFPLTLESARPSHTSQYLCASSDRFYEAFFGQGTRLTVV.

The CDR3 nucleotides read TGTGCCAGCAGCTTAGGGGCTAGCGGCCTCACCTACAATGAGCAGTTCTTC. Its protein is CASSLGASGLTYNEQFF. The chain has TRBV7-2 and TRBJ2-1, with 7 bases identical to TRBD2. V was clipped by 1 base and J by 2 bases; unmatched bases: 8. The V gene's germline CDR1 is SGHTA and CDR2 FQGNSA. The CDR3 consists of 17 residues.

The chain recombines TRBV6-1 with TRBJ2-3; 8 bases are a match to TRBD2. Germline CDR1 and CDR2: MNHNS and SASEGT. This CDR3 contains 15 residues. The V and J ends lost 2 bases and 6 bases, in that order; junction bases with no gene match: 7. CDR3 region: CASSENRGGRDTQYF. The CDR3 DNA reads as TGTGCCAGCAGTGAAAACCGGGGGGGCCGGGATACGCAGTATTTT.

The chain joins TRBV6-7 to TRBJ2-1; D gene unclear. TRBV6-7 is noted as an ORF with a role that remains uncertain. V lost 0 bases, J lost 4 bases, and 19 bases lay in between. There are 18 residues in the CDR3. The CDR3 DNA sequence: TGTGCCAGCAGTTACTCAGACTCGCGGAAGTTAAAGTACAATGAGCAGTTCTTC. This translates into CASSYSDSRKLKYNEQFF.

V is TRBV5-1 and J is TRBJ1-1; perhaps TRBD1 as D (5 bases). Trimming shortened V by 4 bases and J by 2 bases, and 21 bases separated the two germline ends. The CDR3 consists of 17 residues. Germline CDR1 reads SGHRS; CDR2 reads YFSETQ. The CDR3 loop is CASSPDTRLGLNTEAFF. In nucleotides, the CDR3 is TGCGCCAGCAGCCCGGACACGAGACTAGGCCTTAACACTGAAGCTTTCTTT.

The V call is TRBV11-3, the J call TRBJ2-5; possible D gene TRBD2, 6 bases. This CDR3 comprises 16 residues. The V and J ends lost 0 bases and 2 bases respectively, with 13 bases between them. Germline CDR1 reads SGHNT; CDR2 reads YENEEA. In DNA form, the CDR3 reads TGTGCCAGCAGCTTAGACCAAGGGACTCGTCAAGAGACCCAGTACTTC. Translating gives CASSLDQGTRQETQYF. Drawing the rest from reference TRBV11-3 and TRBJ2-5, the complete variable domain is EAGVVQSPRYKIIEKKQPVAFWCNPISGHNTLYWYLQNLGQGPELLIRYENEEAVDDSQLPKDRFSAERLKGVDSTLKIQPAELGDSAVYLCASSLDQGTRQETQYFGPGTRLLVL.

V usage is TRBV19 and J usage is TRBJ2-1; 10 bases agree with TRBD2. The J segment lost 9 bases and the V segment lost 3 bases, leaving 20 bases of the junction unmatched. This CDR3 spans 19 amino acids. Germline V gives CDR1 LNHDA, CDR2 SQIVND (reference sequence). The CDR3 DNA reads TGTGCCAGTAGTATCACCGCCACTCCCCCTAGCGGGAGAGTGGGTGAGCAGTTCTTC. Amino acids: CASSITATPPSGRVGEQFF.

V gene TRBV7-2 combines with J gene TRBJ2-3, with TRBD1 matching over 8 bases. Germline V gene data show CDR1 as SGHTA and CDR2 as FQGNSA. V was clipped by 7 bases and J by 0 bases; unmatched bases: 6. The CDR3 totals 15 residues. CDR3 sequence reads: CASTYGTGSTDTQYF. DNA of the CDR3: TGTGCCAGCACCTACGGGACAGGAAGCACAGATACGCAGTATTTT.

V is TRBV30 and J is TRBJ2-7; TRBD1 matches at 7 bases. In germline, CDR1 is GTSNPN, CDR2 SVGIG (reference sequence). The trim removed 1 base at V and 2 bases at J, leaving 5 bases unmatched. This CDR3 is 14 amino acids long. CDR3 in DNA: TGTGCCTGGAGTGGGGGACAGAGTGCCTACGAGCAGTACGTC. Protein sequence: CAWSGGQSAYEQYV.

V is TRBV2 and J is TRBJ1-2; a weak D match, TRBD1 (6 bases). This CDR3 region has 13 residues. Germline-derived CDR1 and CDR2 are SNHLY and FYNNEI. Deletions cut 6 bases from V and 4 bases from J, with 12 bases between. In DNA, the CDR3 is TGTGCCAGCAGGGTCGGACAGCCCTATGGCTACACCTTC. Translating gives CASRVGQPYGYTF.

The V and J genes are TRBV7-2 and TRBJ1-6, with 9 bases fitting TRBD1. Trimming at V came to 11 bases and at J to 8 bases, leaving 7 bases not matched to a gene. The germline V gene encodes CDR1 SGHTA and CDR2 FQGNSA. The CDR3 length is 13 residues. CDR3 sequence: CASQQGADSPLHF. CDR3 bases: TGTGCCTCGCAACAGGGGGCGGATTCACCCCTCCACTTT.

J is TRBJ2-1 and V is TRBV6-6; D unclear. V was clipped by 4 bases and J by 7 bases, with 5 bases between them. The CDR3 totals 11 residues. Germline values: CDR1 MNHNY, CDR2 SVGAGI (reference sequence). CDR3 nucleotide sequence: TGTGCCAGCAGTTTAAATAATGAGCAGTTCTTC. Protein: CASSLNNEQFF.

This chain connects TRBV6-5 to TRBJ2-3; D is perhaps TRBD1 (6 bases). In germline, CDR1 is MNHEY, CDR2 SVGAGI. This CDR3 comprises 15 residues. V was pared by 6 bases and J by 1 base, with 14 bases between. The CDR3 region is CASSQMGAGTDTQYF. Here the CDR3 DNA reads TGTGCCAGCAGCCAGATGGGGGCTGGCACAGATACGCAGTATTTT.

In its sample, this clone was seen once. The chain uses TRBV9 and TRBJ1-6, with TRBD1 as a possible D gene (6 bases). Germline values: CDR1 SGDLS, CDR2 YYNGEE. The CDR3 extends over 13 amino acids. The V gene lost 2 bases and the J gene lost 7 bases, with 7 bases spanning the gap. Here the CDR3 reads CASSVDSNSPLHF. CDR3 nucleotide sequence: TGTGCCAGCAGCGTGGACAGCAATTCACCCCTCCACTTT.

This chain links TRBV21-1 with TRBJ2-7; the D call TRBD1 from the table was never checked on the DNA. TRBV21-1 is flagged as a pseudogene. The length of the CDR3 is 18 residues. The CDR3 DNA follows: TGTGCCAGCAGCATGGACAGTGGGGCGACAGGGAGATTTTACGAGCAGTACGTC. The encoded protein is CASSMDSGATGRFYEQYV.

This clone has a single count. The rearrangement joins TRBV7-2 to TRBJ1-5; D remains unclear. Germline V lookup: CDR1 SGHTA, CDR2 FQGNSA. The V end was cut by 0 bases, the J end by 1 base, with 10 bases between. This CDR3 is built from 16 residues. The DNA for the CDR3 is TGTGCCAGCAGCTTAGCGGGTATGGGCAGCAATCAGCCCCAGCATTTT. This gives the protein CASSLAGMGSNQPQHF.

The CDR3 coding sequence is TGTGCCAGCGCTCAGGGTTCCGGGGAGCTGTTTTTT. This gives the protein CASAQGSGELFF. V gene TRBV5-4 combines with J gene TRBJ2-2, with a weak D call TRBD1 (5 bases). Germline V gene sequence: CDR1 SGHNT, CDR2 YYREEE (reference sequence). The CDR3 covers 12 residues. The germline V and J ends were trimmed by 7 bases and 6 bases, with 10 bases remaining between them.

The V and J genes are TRBV10-3 and TRBJ1-5; 7 bases line up with TRBD1. J lost 4 bases, V lost 4 bases, and 4 bases had no gene match. Germline V lookup: CDR1 ENHRY, CDR2 SYGVKD. CDR3 size: 14 residues. CDR3 nucleotide sequence: TGTGCCATCAGTGTAACAGGGGTTAATCAGCCCCAGCATTTT. This codes for CAISVTGVNQPQHF.